One TCR beta chain is described in this entry. Sequence at one end of the junction differs from germline and may be a read error. This sample was taken from a study of control samples from healthy donors and cancer patients. The method was immunoSEQ multiplex PCR; TCRdb's version includes in-frame clones alone and lacks a portion of them. The table lists 130,000 or so clones, roughly 90% of them singletons. CDR1 and CDR2 (germline): KGHSH, LQKENI. The CDR3 spans 13 residues. The chain carries TRBV18 and TRBJ2-1, with a possible D match to TRBD2 (6 bases). Specimen: blood. The origin of this receptor is a man aged 45-65 years in good health. The CDR3 reads CASSPGRRDSYVF. In DNA form, the CDR3 reads TGTGCCAGCTCACCGGGCAGACGGGACTCCTACGTCTTC.